Each of the 25 T cell receptor beta chains below was sequenced from the same sample in a study of T cells in localized non-small cell lung cancer. The repertoire was sequenced with immunoSEQ multiplex PCR; TCRdb's copy has only in-frame clones and lacks some. This table has around 40,000 clones, about 83% appearing once. The input for sequencing was PBMCs, taken before any cancer treatment. These receptors were obtained from a man between 40 and 69 years old with stage II lung adenocarcinoma.

The chain links TRBV6-1 to TRBJ2-3; possibly TRBD1 for D (6 bases). The CDR3 extends over 15 amino acids. V lost 2 bases and J 4 bases, leaving 13 bases between the germline ends. Per germline, CDR1 MNHNS and CDR2 SASEGT. CDR3 protein: CASSESVGAADTQYF. The CDR3 DNA reads TGTGCCAGCAGTGAAAGTGTGGGGGCCGCAGATACGCAGTATTTT.

The CDR3 protein is CASSFRQGREAFF. The CDR3 nucleotides are TGTGCCAGCAGCTTTCGACAGGGGAGAGAAGCTTTCTTT. V usage is TRBV7-9 and J usage is TRBJ1-1; 8 bases line up with TRBD1. Germline loops: CDR1 SEHNR, CDR2 FQNEAQ (reference sequence). The CDR3 is 13 residues long. The V and J ends lost 3 bases and 8 bases, in that order; junction bases with no gene match: 5.

This clone has more than one count but fewer than ten. This sequence joins TRBV28 and TRBJ2-7, with 7 bases that match TRBD1. Germline V gene sequence: CDR1 MDHEN, CDR2 SYDVKM. There are 15 residues in the CDR3. Trimming took 5 bases from V and 2 from J; bases not matched to a gene: 9. The CDR3 nucleotides are TGTGCCAGCAGTGTACCTAGGGGGCCAACCTACGAGCAGTACTTC. Amino acid sequence: CASSVPRGPTYEQYF. Full variable domain (rest looked up from reference TRBV28 and TRBJ2-7): DVKVTQSSRYLVKRTGEKVFLECVQDMDHENMFWYRQDPGLGLRLIYFSYDVKMKEKGDIPEGYSVSREKKERFSLILESASTNQTSMYLCASSVPRGPTYEQYFGPGTRLTVT.

The genes are TRBV27 and TRBJ2-7; D possibly uses TRBD1 or TRBD2 (5 bases each). Trimming pared 5 bases from V and 7 bases from J, leaving 18 bases between. The CDR3 extends over 14 amino acids. Germline CDR1 and CDR2: MNHEY and SMNVEV (reference sequence). The CDR3, as DNA: TGTGCCAGCAGTCCCTCCATGGCATGGGGGGAGCAGTACTTC. Encoded protein: CASSPSMAWGEQYF.

The chain is built from TRBV25-1 and TRBJ1-3, with D tentatively TRBD1 (5 bases). The germline CDR1 and CDR2 sequences are MGHDK and SYGVNS. V was trimmed by 3 bases and J by 3 bases, leaving 18 bases between them. This CDR3 is built from 17 residues. The CDR3 bases are TGTGCCAGCAGTGACTGGGGACTTCTAGGGAGTGGAAACACCATATATTTT. This gives the protein CASSDWGLLGSGNTIYF.

J is TRBJ2-1 and V is TRBV18, with TRBD2 matching 10 bases. CDR3 size: 16 residues. The junction had 9 bases not matched to a gene; V was cut back by 3 bases and J by 7 bases. Looked up from germline, CDR1 is KGHSH and CDR2 is LQKENI. CDR3: CASSPRGSGRQNEQFF. DNA for the CDR3: TGTGCCAGCTCACCTCGTGGTAGCGGGAGGCAGAATGAGCAGTTCTTC.

This chain uses TRBV19 with TRBJ2-1, with D possibly matching TRBD1 (6 bases). Trimming stripped 5 bases from V and 4 bases from J, with 12 bases between. Germline CDR1 and CDR2: LNHDA and SQIVND (reference sequence). The CDR3 runs 14 residues. The CDR3 protein is CASSPRTAYNEQFF. In nucleotides, the CDR3 is TGTGCCAGTAGTCCCCGGACAGCATACAATGAGCAGTTCTTC.

This CDR3 reads CASSSRPDYGYTF. Written as DNA, the CDR3 is TGTGCCAGCAGTTCAAGACCGGACTATGGCTACACCTTC. J is TRBJ1-2 and V is TRBV27; D is ambiguous. Germline V gene sequence: CDR1 MNHEY, CDR2 SMNVEV (reference sequence). V was shortened by 4 bases and J by 3 bases, with 9 bases between the two germline ends. The CDR3 is 13 residues long.

The chain joins TRBV27 to TRBJ1-1, with 10 bases identical to TRBD1. Germline V gene data show CDR1 as MNHEY and CDR2 as SMNVEV (reference sequence). This CDR3 is 16 amino acids long. V was clipped by 6 bases and J by 3 bases; unmatched bases: 10. The CDR3 sequence: CASSLKGGQGDTEAFF. Here the CDR3 DNA reads TGTGCCAGCAGCCTAAAGGGAGGACAGGGGGACACTGAAGCTTTCTTT.

V is TRBV4-3 and J is TRBJ1-6; D not certain. This CDR3 is built from 17 residues. Trimming took off 0 bases at V and 8 bases at J, with 17 bases between the two ends. The germline V gene has CDR1 LGHNA and CDR2 YSLEER. CDR3 nucleotides: TGCGCCAGCAGCCAAGAAAAGGGCAGTATTTTTTATTCACCCCTCCACTTT. This encodes CASSQEKGSIFYSPLHF.

The table lists this clone with a count of one. The chain recombines TRBV4-1 with TRBJ2-2, with TRBD1 identical over 8 bases. Germline CDR1 reads MGHRA; CDR2 reads YSYEKL. The CDR3 is 14 residues long. Germline trimming cut 3 bases from V and 11 bases from J; bases unmatched to any gene: 8. This CDR3 reads CASSQGQAIPELFF. In nucleotides, the CDR3 is TGCGCCAGCAGCCAGGGACAGGCGATTCCCGAGCTGTTTTTT.

This chain uses TRBV19 with TRBJ2-5; TRBD2 matches 10 bases. The junction had 9 bases not matched to a gene; V was cut back by 3 bases and J by 5 bases. The CDR3 totals 16 residues. Germline loops: CDR1 LNHDA, CDR2 SQIVND (reference sequence). The CDR3 is CASSIRTSGLGETQYF. DNA of the CDR3: TGTGCCAGTAGTATCCGGACTAGCGGCCTTGGGGAGACCCAGTACTTC. The entire variable domain, with the rest obtained from reference TRBV19 and TRBJ2-5, is as follows: DGGITQSPKYLFRKEGQNVTLSCEQNLNHDAMYWYRQDPGQGLRLIYYSQIVNDFQKGDIAEGYSVSREKKESFPLTVTSAQKNPTAFYLCASSIRTSGLGETQYFGPGTRLLVL.

This sequence joins TRBV11-2 and TRBJ2-5, with D possibly being TRBD1 or TRBD2 (5 bases each). Germline lookup yields CDR1 SGHAT and CDR2 FQNNGV. V lost 0 bases and J 5 bases, leaving 10 bases between the germline ends. The CDR3 has 14 residues. CDR3 DNA sequence: TGTGCCAGCAGCTTAGATCGAGGGGTTGAGACCCAGTACTTC. As protein: CASSLDRGVETQYF.

J is TRBJ2-5 and V is TRBV13; possible D gene TRBD2, 6 bases. V was clipped by 3 bases and J by 11 bases, with 13 bases between them. Germline V gives CDR1 PRHDT, CDR2 FYEKMQ (reference sequence). This CDR3 spans 12 amino acids. As DNA, the CDR3 is TGTGCCAGCAGCTTGTACCCGGGAGAGCAGTACTTC. Protein product: CASSLYPGEQYF. Supplemented by reference TRBV13 and TRBJ2-5, the full variable domain reads AAGVIQSPRHLIKEKRETATLKCYPIPRHDTVYWYQQGPGQDPQFLISFYEKMQSDKGSIPDRFSAQQFSDYHSELNMSSLELGDSALYFCASSLYPGEQYFGPGTRLLVL.

V and J are TRBV7-8 and TRBJ1-5; no clear D gene. CDR3 length: 15 amino acids. CDR1 is SGHVS, CDR2 FQNEAQ, per germline. Trimming shortened V by 4 bases and J by 3 bases, and 13 bases separated the two germline ends. CDR3 bases: TGTGCCAGCAGCTGGTACATGGGTGCCAATCAGCCCCAGCATTTT. Its translation: CASSWYMGANQPQHF. Full variable domain (outside the CDR3, taken from reference TRBV7-8 and TRBJ1-5): GAGVSQSPRYKVAKRGQDVALRCDPISGHVSLFWYQQALGQGPEFLTYFQNEAQLDKSGLPSDRFFAERPEGSVSTLKIQRTQQEDSAVYLCASSWYMGANQPQHFGDGTRLSIL.

The chain is built from TRBV6-5 and TRBJ1-4; D might be TRBD1 (5 bases). Germline V lookup: CDR1 MNHEY, CDR2 SVGAGI. There are 15 residues in the CDR3. V lost 2 bases and J 3 bases, leaving 10 bases between the germline ends. The CDR3 here is CASSYPGRSNEKLFF. The DNA of the CDR3 is TGTGCCAGCAGTTACCCAGGGAGATCTAATGAAAAACTGTTTTTT.

This clone was observed a few times. The chain joins TRBV6-1 to TRBJ2-5; TRBD2 matches at 10 bases. The J segment lost 2 bases and the V segment lost 0 bases, leaving 0 bases of the junction unmatched. The CDR3 runs to 15 residues. CDR1 is MNHNS and CDR2 is SASEGT in the germline V gene. The CDR3 sequence is CASSEASGGQETQYF. As DNA, the CDR3 is TGTGCCAGCAGTGAAGCTAGCGGGGGGCAAGAGACCCAGTACTTC.

V gene TRBV5-6 combines with J gene TRBJ2-2; 11 bases are shared with TRBD2. CDR1 is SGHDT and CDR2 is YYEEEE in the germline V gene. Losses at the gene ends were 2 bases for V and 5 bases for J; bases not matched to a gene: 2. The CDR3 consists of 15 residues. CDR3 in DNA: TGTGCCAGCAGCTTTAGCGGGAGGGAAACCGGGGAGCTGTTTTTT. Protein product: CASSFSGRETGELFF. The entire variable domain, with the rest obtained from reference TRBV5-6 and TRBJ2-2, is as follows: DAGVTQSPTHLIKTRGQQVTLRCSPKSGHDTVSWYQQALGQGPQFIFQYYEEEERQRGNFPDRFSGHQFPNYSSELNVNALLLGDSALYLCASSFSGRETGELFFGEGSRLTVL.

The CDR3 protein is CASSLASRADTQYF. CDR3 DNA sequence: TGTGCCAGCAGCTTAGCTTCTCGAGCAGATACGCAGTATTTT. The chain uses TRBV11-1 and TRBJ2-3, with D uncertain. The CDR3 is 14 residues long. Per germline, CDR1 SGHAT and CDR2 FQDESV (reference sequence). Trimming stripped 0 bases from V and 4 bases from J, with 8 bases between. Based on the CDR3 plus reference TRBV11-1 and TRBJ2-3, the full variable domain is EAEVAQSPRYKITEKSQAVAFWCDPISGHATLYWYRQILGQGPELLVQFQDESVVDDSQLPKDRFSAERLKGVDSTLKIQPAELGDSAMYLCASSLASRADTQYFGPGTRLTVL.

The chain uses TRBV7-2 and TRBJ2-3; TRBD2 agrees at 13 bases. With 6 bases clipped from V and 4 bases from J, the junction kept 7 bases outside the gene matches. Per germline, CDR1 SGHTA and CDR2 FQGNSA. There are 16 residues in the CDR3. CDR3 sequence: CASRRTSGSFPDTQYF. CDR3 bases: TGTGCCAGCAGACGGACTAGCGGGAGTTTCCCAGATACGCAGTATTTT.

This clone was seen just once. The chain recombines TRBV7-8 with TRBJ1-1; D remains ambiguous. Trimming cost V 0 bases and J 0 bases, with 11 bases left between them. Germline values: CDR1 SGHVS, CDR2 FQNEAQ. The CDR3 is 16 residues long. The CDR3 reads CASSLANGFMNTEAFF. The CDR3 bases are TGTGCCAGCAGCTTAGCGAACGGCTTCATGAACACTGAAGCTTTCTTT.

This chain links TRBV7-8 with TRBJ2-1; unclear D gene. This CDR3 region has 16 residues. Per the germline V gene, CDR1 is SGHVS and CDR2 is FQNEAQ. The germline V and J ends were trimmed by 4 bases and 1 base, with 14 bases remaining between them. The DNA for the CDR3 is TGTGCCAGCAGCTCACCGACGGTGATTTCCTACAATGAGCAGTTCTTC. Protein product: CASSSPTVISYNEQFF.

This chain uses TRBV7-9 with TRBJ2-2, with D uncertain. The CDR3 covers 11 residues. In germline, CDR1 is SEHNR, CDR2 FQNEAQ (reference sequence). Trimming removed 5 bases from V and 8 bases from J, with 6 bases in between. The DNA for the CDR3 is TGTGCCAGCAGCCCGAGAGGGGAGCTGTTTTTT. Protein sequence: CASSPRGELFF. Variable domain in full (rest from reference TRBV7-9 and TRBJ2-2): DTGVSQNPRHKITKRGQNVTFRCDPISEHNRLYWYRQTLGQGPEFLTYFQNEAQLEKSRLLSDRFSAERPKGSFSTLEIQRTEQGDSAMYLCASSPRGELFFGEGSRLTVL.

The chain couples TRBV9 to TRBJ2-7, with D perhaps assigned TRBD1 or TRBD2 (5 bases each). V was clipped by 2 bases and J by 6 bases, with 15 bases between them. The CDR3 totals 14 residues. Germline lookup yields CDR1 SGDLS and CDR2 YYNGEE. The CDR3 DNA is TGTGCCAGCAGCGTCGGGACCCTCGGCCGCGAGCAGTACTTC. Protein sequence: CASSVGTLGREQYF. Full variable domain (remainder filled in from reference TRBV9 and TRBJ2-7): DSGVTQTPKHLITATGQRVTLRCSPRSGDLSVYWYQQSLDQGLQFLIQYYNGEERAKGNILERFSAQQFPDLHSELNLSSLELGDSALYFCASSVGTLGREQYFGPGTRLTVT.

The rearrangement joins TRBV19 to TRBJ1-5, with 9 bases lining up with TRBD1. J was trimmed by 7 bases and V by 7 bases; bases with no gene match: 5. Germline V lookup: CDR1 LNHDA, CDR2 SQIVND (reference sequence). The CDR3 runs to 13 residues. The CDR3 sequence: CASTAQGAQPQHF. The CDR3 bases are TGTGCCAGTACCGCACAGGGGGCCCAGCCCCAGCATTTT.